A selection of T cell receptor beta chains follows, all from one sample in a study of cytomegalovirus exposure and HLA in healthy donors. The repertoire was sequenced with immunoSEQ multiplex PCR; TCRdb's copy has only in-frame clones and lacks some. This sample's clone table lists 180,000 or so clones. Sequencing was performed on PBMCs. These receptors originate from a boy younger than 18 in good health and CMV-seronegative. The CDR3 runs from the conserved cysteine through the conserved F or W. Fields, in order: D gene, V gene, J gene, CDR3 protein, CDR3 DNA. D genes are given only for firm matches.

d_call: TRBD1; v_call: TRBV30; j_call: TRBJ2-6; cdr3_aa: CAWSRGQVRSGANVLTF; cdr3_nt: TGTGCCTGGAGTAGGGGACAGGTTCGCTCTGGGGCCAACGTCCTGACTTTC
d_call: NA; v_call: TRBV19; j_call: TRBJ2-7; cdr3_aa: CASSIGGSSYEQYF; cdr3_nt: TGTGCCAGTAGTATAGGAGGCAGCTCCTACGAGCAGTACTTC
d_call: TRBD1; v_call: TRBV5-1; j_call: TRBJ2-7; cdr3_aa: CASNQAQGIGNEQYF; cdr3_nt: TGCGCCAGCAACCAGGCACAGGGGATAGGGAACGAGCAGTACTTC
d_call: TRBD1; v_call: TRBV4-1; j_call: TRBJ1-5; cdr3_aa: CASSRTRQGGGNNQPQHF; cdr3_nt: TGCGCCAGCAGCCGAACTAGACAGGGTGGAGGAAACAATCAGCCCCAGCATTTT
d_call: NA; v_call: TRBV5-6; j_call: TRBJ2-5; cdr3_aa: CASSLAGGRGETQYF; cdr3_nt: TGTGCCAGCAGCTTGGCCGGAGGGAGAGGGGAGACCCAGTACTTC
d_call: TRBD2; v_call: TRBV4-1; j_call: TRBJ2-1; cdr3_aa: CASSPTSGGAVTYNEQFF; cdr3_nt: TGCGCCAGCAGCCCTACTAGCGGGGGGGCAGTAACCTACAATGAGCAGTTCTTC
d_call: NA; v_call: TRBV6-5; j_call: TRBJ2-7; cdr3_aa: CASVPTADEQYF; cdr3_nt: TGTGCCAGCGTCCCAACAGCAGACGAGCAGTACTTC
d_call: NA; v_call: TRBV7-9; j_call: TRBJ2-7; cdr3_aa: CASSPNLQGYYEQYF; cdr3_nt: TGTGCCAGCAGCCCGAACTTGCAGGGTTACTACGAGCAGTACTTC
d_call: TRBD1; v_call: TRBV29-1; j_call: TRBJ2-7; cdr3_aa: CSALLRDRTYEQYF; cdr3_nt: TGCAGCGCCCTACTACGGGACAGGACCTACGAGCAGTACTTC
d_call: NA; v_call: TRBV15; j_call: TRBJ2-1; cdr3_aa: CATSSAGNEQFF; cdr3_nt: TGTGCCACCAGCAGTGCGGGAAATGAGCAGTTCTTC
d_call: TRBD2; v_call: TRBV6-1; j_call: TRBJ2-3; cdr3_aa: CASIRLAGRSDTQYF; cdr3_nt: TGTGCCAGCATCCGATTAGCGGGACGGTCAGATACGCAGTATTTT
d_call: NA; v_call: TRBV18; j_call: TRBJ1-5; cdr3_aa: CASSPSGFDQPQHF; cdr3_nt: TGTGCCAGCTCACCATCAGGGTTCGATCAGCCCCAGCATTTT
d_call: NA; v_call: TRBV2; j_call: TRBJ1-5; cdr3_aa: CASSELGAGQPQHF; cdr3_nt: TGTGCCAGCAGTGAGCTGGGCGCGGGTCAGCCCCAGCATTTT
d_call: TRBD2; v_call: TRBV4-3; j_call: TRBJ2-1; cdr3_aa: CASSQGGLAGGSEQFF; cdr3_nt: TGCGCCAGCAGCCAAGGAGGGCTAGCGGGGGGTAGTGAGCAGTTCTTC
d_call: TRBD2; v_call: TRBV4-2; j_call: TRBJ2-5; cdr3_aa: CASSLIAGAQKETQYF; cdr3_nt: TGTGCCAGCAGCCTTATAGCGGGGGCCCAGAAAGAGACCCAGTACTTC
d_call: NA; v_call: TRBV7-2; j_call: TRBJ1-1; cdr3_aa: CASSPPGRGPRAMNTEAFF; cdr3_nt: TGTGCCAGCAGCCCCCCGGGGAGGGGCCCCCGAGCCATGAACACTGAAGCTTTCTTT
d_call: TRBD1; v_call: TRBV19; j_call: TRBJ1-2; cdr3_aa: CASSGPSTGVYGYTF; cdr3_nt: TGTGCCAGTAGTGGACCTTCGACAGGGGTCTATGGCTACACCTTC
d_call: TRBD1; v_call: TRBV2; j_call: TRBJ2-7; cdr3_aa: CASRMGQGADEQYF; cdr3_nt: TGTGCCAGCAGGATGGGACAGGGTGCCGACGAGCAGTACTTC